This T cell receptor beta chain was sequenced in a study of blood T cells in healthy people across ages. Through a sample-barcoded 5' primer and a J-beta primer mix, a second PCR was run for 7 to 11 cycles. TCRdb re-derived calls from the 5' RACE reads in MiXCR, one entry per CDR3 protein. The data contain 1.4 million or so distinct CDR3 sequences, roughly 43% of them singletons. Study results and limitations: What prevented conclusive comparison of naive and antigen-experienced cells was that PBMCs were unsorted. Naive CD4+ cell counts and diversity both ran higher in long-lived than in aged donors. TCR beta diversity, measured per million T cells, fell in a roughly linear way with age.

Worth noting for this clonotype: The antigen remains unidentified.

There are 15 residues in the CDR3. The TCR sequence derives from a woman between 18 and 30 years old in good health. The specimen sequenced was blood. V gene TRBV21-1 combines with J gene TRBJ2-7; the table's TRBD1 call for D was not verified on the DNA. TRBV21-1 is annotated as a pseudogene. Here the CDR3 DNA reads TGTGCCAGCAGCAATGTGAAAGGACATTCCTACGAGCAGTACTTC. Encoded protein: CASSNVKGHSYEQYF.